The 20 T cell receptor beta chains listed next were all sequenced from one sample in a study of T cells in Graves' hyperthyroidism and ophthalmopathy. RNA transcripts yielded amplified TCR beta CDR3 regions. The HTBI primer set was used in a first-round RT-PCR of the TCR CDR3. TCRdb re-analysed the multiplex PCR reads in MiXCR, keeping a single row per CDR3 protein. Found here are over 550,000 distinct CDR3 sequences, 16% of them singletons; the top ten hold about 18%. The sequencing sample was made of blood. The receptors originated from a woman aged 18-35 years with Graves' hyperthyroidism.

This clonotype has at least ten counts. The chain employs TRBV12-3 or TRBV12-4 and TRBJ1-2, with TRBD1 matching 9 bases. This CDR3 is built from 13 residues. J was trimmed by 6 bases and V by 11 bases; bases with no gene match: 10. As DNA, the CDR3 is TGTGCCCTTTCCGGACAGGGGCGCGATGGCTACACCTTC. Its protein is CALSGQGRDGYTF.

V is TRBV6-9 and J is TRBJ1-3, with a weak D call TRBD1 (6 bases). Trimming took off 4 bases at V and 3 bases at J, with 16 bases between the two ends. CDR3 length: 16 residues. The V gene's germline CDR1 is MNHGY and CDR2 SVAAGI. CDR3 sequence: CASSSRLGADGNTIYF. CDR3 nucleotide sequence: TGTGCCAGCAGTTCCCGACTGGGGGCAGATGGAAACACCATATATTTT.

In its sample, this clonotype was seen a few times. The chain recombines TRBV10-1 with TRBJ2-1, with D tentatively TRBD1 (5 bases). CDR3 length equals 15 residues. V was clipped by 2 bases and J by 6 bases, with 14 bases between them. The V gene's germline CDR1 is WNHNN and CDR2 SYGVQD (reference sequence). The CDR3 region is CASSEGQGIINEQFF. CDR3 DNA sequence: TGCGCCAGCAGTGAGGGCCAGGGAATTATCAATGAGCAGTTCTTC.

The chain employs TRBV18 and TRBJ2-1; weak D call: TRBD2 (5 bases). This CDR3 contains 13 residues. V was pared by 8 bases and J by 3 bases, with 11 bases between. CDR1 and CDR2 (germline): KGHSH, LQKENI. CDR3 DNA: TGTGCCAGCGAGGGCAGTGGCTACAATGAGCAGTTCTTC. This sequence encodes CASEGSGYNEQFF. The whole variable domain, filled in from reference TRBV18 and TRBJ2-1, reads NAGVMQNPRHLVRRRGQEARLRCSPMKGHSHVYWYRQLPEEGLKFMVYLQKENIIDESGMPKERFSAEFPKEGPSILRIQQVVRGDSAAYFCASEGSGYNEQFFGPGTRLTVL.

This clonotype was seen repeatedly, ten times or more. This chain links TRBV11-2 with TRBJ1-1; D remains unclear. The germline gives CDR1 SGHAT, CDR2 FQNNGV. Between the trimmed V and J ends, which lost 3 bases and 3 bases, there was a span of 8 bases. This CDR3 spans 13 amino acids. CDR3 DNA: TGTGCCAGCAGCTTTGCGAGTTACACTGAAGCTTTCTTT. It translates to CASSFASYTEAFF.

As to this clonotype: It may be a read error: a sequence one base away is much more abundant. This chain links TRBV24-1 with TRBJ2-1; either TRBD1 or TRBD2 may fit D (6 bases each). Per germline, CDR1 KGHDR and CDR2 SFDVKD. The CDR3 covers 15 residues. The CDR3 DNA follows: TGTGCCACCAGTGTTCCCGGGGGCCCCTACAATGAGCGGTTCTTC. Translating gives CATSVPGGPYNERFF.

This clonotype was seen at least ten times. This chain links TRBV12-3 or TRBV12-4 with TRBJ2-5; the D is unclear. The germline V and J ends were trimmed by 6 bases and 4 bases, with 15 bases remaining between them. CDR3 length: 14 residues. The CDR3 DNA reads as TGTGCCAGCAGGCAGGTGGCTACCGGAGAGACCCAGTACTTC. This encodes CASRQVATGETQYF.

The V gene is TRBV7-6, the J gene TRBJ2-5, with 7 bases identical to TRBD1. With V trimmed by 5 bases and J by 2 bases, 14 bases remained unmatched. Germline V gene data show CDR1 as SGHVS and CDR2 as FNYEAQ. CDR3 size: 17 residues. CDR3 in DNA: TGTGCCAGCAGCCAGGGCCCCACAGGGGTCATTCAAGAGACCCAGTACTTC. The encoded protein is CASSQGPTGVIQETQYF.

The chain uses TRBV12-3 or TRBV12-4 and TRBJ1-1; tentatively, D is TRBD1 (5 bases). Trimming took off 3 bases at V and 7 bases at J, with 18 bases between the two ends. This CDR3 has 15 residues. This CDR3 is CASSLGSGRNVEAFF. The CDR3 region has the DNA TGTGCCAGCAGTTTGGGTTCGGGGCGTAATGTTGAAGCTTTCTTT.

In this sample, this clonotype turned up a few times. This chain uses TRBV24-1 with TRBJ2-3; perhaps TRBD2 as D (6 bases). The CDR3 has 16 amino acids. Trimming cost V 3 bases and J 2 bases, with 14 bases left between them. Germline CDR1 is KGHDR and CDR2 is SFDVKD. CDR3: CATSDHKTGDTDTQYF. As DNA, the CDR3 is TGTGCCACCAGTGATCACAAAACGGGAGACACAGATACGCAGTATTTT.

The chain joins TRBV6-1 to TRBJ2-1; either TRBD1 or TRBD2 may fit D (7 bases each). The germline V gene has CDR1 MNHNS and CDR2 SASEGT. CDR3 length: 16 amino acids. V was trimmed by 5 bases and J by 2 bases, leaving 16 bases between them. The CDR3 DNA reads as TGTGCCAGCAGTCGCCAGGGGGGGGGGACCTACAATGAGCAGTTCTTC. It is translated as CASSRQGGGTYNEQFF.

This sequence joins TRBV12-3 or TRBV12-4 and TRBJ2-1; 10 bases are a match to TRBD2. The CDR3 spans 16 residues. The V gene end was trimmed by 2 bases and the J gene end by 4 bases; junction bases not matched to a gene: 5. The CDR3, as DNA: TGTGCCAGCAGTTTACTAGCGGGAGTGGGGTACAATGAGCAGTTCTTC. This translates into CASSLLAGVGYNEQFF.

This clonotype was observed many times. V and J are TRBV6-1 and TRBJ1-1; the D gene is possibly TRBD1 (5 bases). Trimming shortened V by 1 base and J by 5 bases, and 11 bases separated the two germline ends. Germline-derived CDR1 and CDR2 are MNHNS and SASEGT. The CDR3 runs 14 residues. Here the CDR3 reads CASSEDRTRTEAFF. CDR3 nucleotide sequence: TGTGCCAGCAGTGAAGACAGGACACGGACTGAAGCTTTCTTT.

This clonotype came up a few times. The chain recombines TRBV20-1 with TRBJ1-2; 9 nucleotides align to TRBD1. In germline, CDR1 is DFQATT, CDR2 SNEGSKA (reference sequence). The CDR3 runs to 16 residues. The ends lost 0 bases at V and 2 bases at J; junction bases unmatched: 7. CDR3: CSARDPRDRANYGYTF. The CDR3 nucleotides read TGCAGTGCTAGAGATCCGAGGGACAGGGCGAACTATGGCTACACCTTC.

There are a few counts of this clonotype. This chain links TRBV7-2 with TRBJ2-5; D perhaps matches TRBD1 (5 bases). CDR1 is SGHTA, CDR2 FQGNSA, per germline. The CDR3 is made up of 16 amino acids. Trimming removed 1 base at V and 4 bases at J, with 16 bases between. CDR3 sequence reads: CASSLEGQGFGETQYF. In nucleotides, the CDR3 is TGTGCCAGCAGCTTAGAAGGGCAGGGATTCGGAGAGACCCAGTACTTC.

This clonotype was seen ten or more times. The chain joins TRBV28 to TRBJ1-1; 7 nucleotides align to TRBD1. CDR1 is MDHEN, CDR2 SYDVKM, per germline. With 7 bases clipped from V and 12 bases from J, the junction kept 11 bases outside the gene matches. This CDR3 is built from 12 residues. The CDR3 sequence is CASTVRQGRTFF. The DNA for the CDR3 is TGTGCCAGCACCGTAAGACAGGGCCGCACTTTCTTT.

This clonotype was detected only a few times. V usage is TRBV19 and J usage is TRBJ2-7; the match to TRBD1 covers 9 bases. Germline loops: CDR1 LNHDA, CDR2 SQIVND (reference sequence). The ends lost 4 bases at V and 5 bases at J; junction bases unmatched: 9. The CDR3 runs to 15 residues. This CDR3 reads CASSTAGQGKNEQYF. CDR3 nucleotides: TGTGCCAGTAGTACGGCGGGACAGGGAAAGAACGAGCAGTACTTC.

This clonotype was observed at least ten times. CDR3 in DNA: TGTGCCAGCAGTTTACGCGGCGGGAATGAAAAACTGTTTTTT. This codes for CASSLRGGNEKLFF. The chain combines TRBV28 with TRBJ1-4, with unresolved D. This CDR3 spans 14 amino acids. Trimming stripped 2 bases from V and 5 bases from J, with 9 bases between. CDR1 is MDHEN and CDR2 is SYDVKM in the germline V gene.

This clonotype was recorded a few times. The chain employs TRBV10-3 and TRBJ2-5; the D is unclear. The germline gives CDR1 ENHRY, CDR2 SYGVKD. The CDR3 contains 11 residues. Trimming took 3 bases from V and 5 from J, leaving 4 bases between them. CDR3 loop: CAISDAETQYF. The CDR3 DNA reads as TGTGCCATCAGTGATGCGGAGACCCAGTACTTC.

This clonotype appeared a few times. The rearrangement joins TRBV25-1 to TRBJ2-2, with 9 bases matching TRBD2. Per germline, CDR1 MGHDK and CDR2 SYGVNS. V was pared by 4 bases and J by 5 bases, with 11 bases of the junction left unmatched. The CDR3 is 17 residues long. The CDR3 DNA is TGTGCCAGCAGTGGGGTTTGGCGGGAGGGCCGTACCGGGGAGCTGTTTTTT. As protein: CASSGVWREGRTGELFF.